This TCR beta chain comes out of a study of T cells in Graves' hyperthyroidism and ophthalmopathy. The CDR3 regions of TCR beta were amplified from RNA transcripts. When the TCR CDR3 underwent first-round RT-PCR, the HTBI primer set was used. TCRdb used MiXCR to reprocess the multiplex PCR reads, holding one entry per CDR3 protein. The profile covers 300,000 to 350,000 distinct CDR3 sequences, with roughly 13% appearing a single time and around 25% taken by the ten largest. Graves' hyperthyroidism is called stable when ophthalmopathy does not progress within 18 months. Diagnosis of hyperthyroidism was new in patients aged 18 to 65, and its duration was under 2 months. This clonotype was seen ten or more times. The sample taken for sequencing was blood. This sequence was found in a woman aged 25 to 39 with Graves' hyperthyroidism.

CDR3 protein: CSAPRAIGGLTSYEQYF. Here the CDR3 DNA reads TGCAGTGCCCCCCGGGCTATTGGTGGGCTCACCTCCTACGAGCAGTACTTC. This chain joins TRBV20-1 and TRBJ2-7; D unclear. The CDR3 length is 17 residues. Germline V gives CDR1 DFQATT, CDR2 SNEGSKA (reference sequence). Trimming shortened V by 6 bases and J by 0 bases, and 24 bases separated the two germline ends.